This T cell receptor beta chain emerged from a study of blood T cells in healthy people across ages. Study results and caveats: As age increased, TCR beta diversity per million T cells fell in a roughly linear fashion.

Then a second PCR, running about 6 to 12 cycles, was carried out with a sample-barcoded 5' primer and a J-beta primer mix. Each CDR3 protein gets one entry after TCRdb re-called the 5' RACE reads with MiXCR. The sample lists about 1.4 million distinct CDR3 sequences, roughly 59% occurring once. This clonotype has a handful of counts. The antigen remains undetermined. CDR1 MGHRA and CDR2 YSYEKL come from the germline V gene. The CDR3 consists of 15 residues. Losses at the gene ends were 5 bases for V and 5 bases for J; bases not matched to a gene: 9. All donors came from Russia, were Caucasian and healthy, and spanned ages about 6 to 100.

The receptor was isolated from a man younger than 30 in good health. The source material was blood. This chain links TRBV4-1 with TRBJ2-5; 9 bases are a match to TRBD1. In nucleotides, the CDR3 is TGCGCCAGCAGCGGTATCCCCGGGACAGGGGAGACCCAGTACTTC. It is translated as CASSGIPGTGETQYF.